The 9 T cell receptor beta chains reported below all come from one sample, sequenced in a study of T cells in localized non-small cell lung cancer. This table comes from immunoSEQ multiplex PCR, and its TCRdb copy is limited to in-frame clones, with some not included. The sample comprises around 3,000 clones, 35% to 40% of which are singletons, and 18% rests with the top ten. The starting material was lung tumor tissue, obtained before any cancer treatment. The receptors were gathered from a male donor aged 60 or older with stage I squamous cell lung carcinoma.

This chain's CDR3 is CASSLPGQGAGIQYF. CDR3 coding DNA: TGTGCCAGCTCACTCCCGGGACAGGGGGCGGGCATTCAGTACTTC. This chain joins TRBV18 and TRBJ2-4, with 12 bases fitting TRBD1. Germline loops: CDR1 KGHSH, CDR2 LQKENI. This CDR3 is 15 amino acids long. Germline trimming cut 4 bases from V and 9 bases from J; bases unmatched to any gene: 7.

The V gene is TRBV28, the J gene TRBJ2-2; no reliable D call. V lost 7 bases and J lost 7, with 10 bases in between. Germline CDR1 reads MDHEN; CDR2 reads SYDVKM. The CDR3 spans 12 residues. CDR3 DNA sequence: TGTGCCAGCATCGACTGGGGCGGGGAGCTGTTTTTT. Its translation: CASIDWGGELFF.

CDR3 nucleotides: TGTGCCAGCAGCGTAACGGCGGGCGGTTCCTACGAGCAGTACTTC. Amino acids: CASSVTAGGSYEQYF. The V call is TRBV9, the J call TRBJ2-7; the D gene is possibly TRBD2 (5 bases). The CDR3 extends over 15 amino acids. Looked up from germline, CDR1 is SGDLS and CDR2 is YYNGEE. V was pared by 1 base and J by 1 base, with 12 bases between.

This clone is categorized as large. The V gene is TRBV19, the J gene TRBJ2-1; 8 bases match TRBD2. Germline CDR1 is LNHDA and CDR2 is SQIVND (reference sequence). Trimming cost V 0 bases and J 4 bases; bases outside gene matches: 5. The CDR3 covers 16 residues. The DNA for the CDR3 is TGTGCCAGTAGTATAGAGGCGGGAGGCAGGTACAATGAGCAGTTCTTC. Its protein is CASSIEAGGRYNEQFF.

J is TRBJ1-1 and V is TRBV19, with D possibly TRBD1 on 6 matching bases. Trimming removed 3 bases at V and 3 bases at J, with 14 bases between. The CDR3 has 15 residues. Germline V gene lookup returns CDR1 LNHDA and CDR2 SQIVND (reference sequence). The CDR3 coding sequence is TGTGCCAGTAGTATCGGGAGGGGGTTCGACACTGAAGCTTTCTTT. Translating it yields CASSIGRGFDTEAFF.

The chain joins TRBV9 to TRBJ2-5; TRBD1 aligns across 10 bases. Germline CDR1 SGDLS, CDR2 YYNGEE. The CDR3 spans 15 residues. Losses at the gene ends were 0 bases for V and 5 bases for J; bases not matched to a gene: 4. CDR3 in DNA: TGTGCCAGCAGCGTAGGAGGACAGGGGGGCGAGACCCAGTACTTC. Translating gives CASSVGGQGGETQYF.

This clone came up a few times. The chain is built from TRBV29-1 and TRBJ2-1, with D tentatively TRBD2 (5 bases). Trimming shortened V by 0 bases and J by 1 base, and 13 bases separated the two germline ends. The CDR3 sequence is 16 residues long. Germline CDR1 is SQVTM and CDR2 is ANQGSEA. As DNA, the CDR3 is TGCAGCGTTGAAGATTCGGAGAGGACTTCCTACAATGAGCAGTTCTTC. Its translation: CSVEDSERTSYNEQFF.

The J gene is TRBJ2-5, the V gene TRBV28, with 7 bases aligning to TRBD1. Germline loops: CDR1 MDHEN, CDR2 SYDVKM. Unmatched junction bases numbered 6, after V lost 3 bases and J lost 2 bases. This CDR3 region has 15 residues. CDR3 sequence (DNA): TGTGCCAGCAGTTTCCGGACAGGTCGTCAAGAGACCCAGTACTTC. The encoded protein is CASSFRTGRQETQYF.

There are a few counts of this clone. V gene TRBV6-8 combines with J gene TRBJ2-1; the D gene is possibly TRBD2 (6 bases). This CDR3 is 14 amino acids long. Germline V gene data show CDR1 as MNHGY and CDR2 as SAAAGT. Trimming removed 4 bases from V and 5 bases from J, with 12 bases in between. CDR3: CASSSGGRHNEQFF. The DNA for the CDR3 is TGTGCCAGCAGTTCCGGGGGAAGACACAATGAGCAGTTCTTC.